This T cell receptor beta chain was found in a study of identifying expanded T cells in peripheral blood. Regarding the study as a whole: Approximately 1.1 clones differed between technical replicates, versus about 17 and 20 over time. Variance in clone template counts between approximately 2-week samples significantly increased with total template count across all healthy donors.

Some clones are missing from TCRdb's copy, which holds only in-frame ones; the method was immunoSEQ multiplex PCR. The sample lists roughly 100,000 clones, 88% occurring once. This clone was found once. No antigen is known for it. During the collection period, no donor immune events like infections were recorded. This clonotype was obtained from a person aged 18-69 years in good health. Sample: blood.

The CDR3 bases are TGTGCCATCAGTGGGACTAGCCCCGACTCTGGGGCCAACGTCCTGACTTTC. Translating gives CAISGTSPDSGANVLTF. The chain combines TRBV10-3 with TRBJ2-6, with 8 nucleotides matching TRBD2. The CDR3 covers 17 residues. The germline CDR1 and CDR2 sequences are ENHRY and SYGVKD. V shed 4 bases and J 0 bases; nucleotides not matched to a gene: 5.